A single sample gave rise to the 29 T cell receptor beta chains below, sequenced in a study of T cells in women clearing cervical HPV infection (dated by TCRdb to between 2018 and 2020). Libraries were constructed by the immunoSEQ multiplex PCR assay. As stored in TCRdb, this immuneACCESS dataset retains in-frame rearrangements with V and J assigned. A fraction of the clones does not appear; measured against another copy, unresolved V genes explain less than half of the discrepancy, and the remainder lacks a known reason. This specimen's table enumerates 20,000 to 25,000 clones. The ten largest clones add up to less than 3.5% of the sample. The material sequenced was blood buffy coat. The receptors originated from a woman aged 18 to 75 with a cervical HPV16 infection that either progressed to CIN3+ or cleared (not recorded which).

In regard to this clone: From the germline J gene comes the end of the CDR3, since the read stops 3 residues before it. The chain joins TRBV2 to TRBJ2-3; TRBD2 agrees at 7 bases. V shed 5 bases and J 5 bases; nucleotides not matched to a gene: 16. In germline, CDR1 is SNHLY, CDR2 FYNNEI. This CDR3 is 17 amino acids long. The CDR3 bases that were read are TGTGCCAGCAGTTGGCGGGAGCCCCTAGATTCTGGAGATACG. Encoded protein: CASSWREPLDSGDT. The complete CDR3 reads CASSWREPLDSGDTQYF.

As regards this clone: The read is 3 residues too short to cover the CDR3 end, so that end is filled in from the germline J gene. The J gene is TRBJ2-1, the V gene TRBV6-2 or TRBV6-3, with 8 bases that match TRBD1. Germline CDR1 reads MNHEY; CDR2 reads SVGEGT. The CDR3 loop spans 16 amino acids. J was trimmed by 7 bases and V by 6 bases; bases with no gene match: 14. CDR3 amino acids: CASSYSTGGPGNEQFF. Incomplete CDR3 DNA: TGTGCCAGCAGCTATTCTACAGGGGGGCCGGGGAATGAG.

Regarding this clone: The junction does not match germline at one end; this may be a read error. The sequenced fragment ends 3 residues before the CDR3 boundary, so the rest is inferred from the germline J gene. J is TRBJ2-2 and V is TRBV4-2; tentatively, D is TRBD1 (5 bases). CDR3 size: 18 residues. The germline gives CDR1 LGHNA, CDR2 YNFKEQ. The sequenced CDR3 bases are TGCGCCAGCAGCCAAGAGTGGGGTGGGGCAGCGAACACCGGGGAG. It is translated as CASSQEWGGAANTGE. The complete CDR3 sequence is CASSQEWGGAANTGELFF.

Concerning this clone: The sequenced fragment ends 3 residues before the CDR3 boundary, so the rest is inferred from the germline J gene. This chain joins TRBV20-1 and TRBJ2-4, with a weak D call TRBD2 (6 bases). Germline V gene lookup returns CDR1 DFQATT and CDR2 SNEGSKA (reference sequence). This CDR3 is built from 14 residues. V was cut by 1 base and J by 0 bases, with 7 bases left in between. The CDR3 reads CSARGDLAKNIQYF. Partial CDR3 DNA: TGCAGTGCTAGAGGGGACTTAGCCAAAAACATT.

To note about this clone: The CDR3 extends 3 residues past the end of the read, so its final part is completed from the germline J gene. The genes are TRBV2 and TRBJ2-7, with 9 bases that match TRBD1. The CDR3 sequence is 12 residues long. The germline CDR1 and CDR2 sequences are SNHLY and FYNNEI. The J segment lost 2 bases and the V segment lost 8 bases, leaving 1 base of the junction unmatched. Incomplete CDR3 DNA: TGTGCCAGCGGACAGGGGACCTACGAG. Its protein is CASGQGTYE. From start to end, the CDR3 is CASGQGTYEQYF.

As for this clone: The CDR3 extends 3 residues past the end of the read, so its final part is completed from the germline J gene. This chain joins TRBV7-9 and TRBJ2-1; 11 bases are a match to TRBD2. V gave up 1 base and J gave up 4 bases; unmatched junction bases: 0. Germline CDR1 is SEHNR and CDR2 is FQNEAQ (reference sequence). This CDR3 contains 15 residues. The CDR3 reads CASSLGLAGYNEQFF. Incomplete CDR3 DNA: TGTGCCAGCAGCTTAGGACTAGCGGGGTACAATGAG.

Regarding this clone: The sequenced fragment ends 3 residues before the CDR3 boundary, so the rest is inferred from the germline J gene. The J gene is TRBJ1-5, the V gene TRBV5-4; a possible D gene is TRBD1 (6 bases). Germline CDR1 and CDR2: SGHNT and YYREEE (reference sequence). V was pared by 0 bases and J by 7 bases, with 14 bases between. The CDR3 consists of 15 residues. The part of the CDR3 DNA that was read is TGTGCCAGCAGCTTGGGATCAGGGGCGGGCCAGCCC. Residues: CASSLGSGAGQP. Given in full, the CDR3 is CASSLGSGAGQPQHF.

In the case of this clone: The read ends 3 residues early relative to the CDR3; the germline J gene fills the gap. The chain joins TRBV20-1 to TRBJ1-4; 7 bases line up with TRBD1. CDR1 and CDR2 from the germline V gene are DFQATT and SNEGSKA (reference sequence). J lost 2 bases, V lost 3 bases, and 12 bases had no gene match. This CDR3 has 17 residues. The part of the CDR3 DNA that was read is TGCAGTGCTAGGAGCCCCCTCCACAGGGGCACTAATGAAAAA. This codes for CSARSPLHRGTNEK. The whole CDR3 protein is CSARSPLHRGTNEKLFF.

Note on this clone: The missing CDR3 end, 3 residues past where the read stops, is filled in from the germline J gene. This chain links TRBV10-3 with TRBJ1-3, with D possibly being TRBD1 (5 bases). CDR3 length equals 11 residues. CDR1 and CDR2 (germline): ENHRY, SYGVKD. CDR3 bases read: TGTGCCGTTGCGCAGGGAGCGACC. Amino acid sequence: CAVAQGAT. Given in full, the CDR3 is CAVAQGATIYF.

Details on this clone: Sequencing ends 3 residues short of the CDR3 end; the germline J gene provides the rest. V gene TRBV30 combines with J gene TRBJ1-1; 7 bases fit TRBD1. The CDR3 extends over 14 amino acids. The germline V gene has CDR1 GTSNPN and CDR2 SVGIG (reference sequence). The J segment lost 7 bases and the V segment lost 2 bases, leaving 10 bases of the junction unmatched. The CDR3 loop reads CAWSRGQGGDEAFF. CDR3 DNA, as far as it was read: TGTGCCTGGAGTAGGGGGCAGGGTGGGGATGAA.

Of note for this clone: The read finishes 3 residues shy of the CDR3 end, and the germline J gene is used to complete it. This rearrangement joins TRBV5-1 to TRBJ1-5, with 8 bases fitting TRBD1. Germline trimming cut 1 base from V and 7 bases from J; bases unmatched to any gene: 4. Germline V gene sequence: CDR1 SGHRS, CDR2 YFSETQ. The CDR3 is made up of 14 amino acids. CDR3 region: CASSLSGQGQPQHF. The CDR3 DNA, read in part, is TGCGCCAGCAGCTTGAGTGGACAGGGACAGCCC.

Notes on this clone: The CDR3 end lies 3 residues beyond the end of the read and is filled in from the germline J gene. This chain joins TRBV6-2 or TRBV6-3 and TRBJ1-5; D uncertain. The CDR3 spans 14 residues. Trimming took 2 bases from V and 4 from J, leaving 9 bases between them. Germline CDR1 reads MNHEY; CDR2 reads SVGEGT. The CDR3 here is CASSYEGLNQPQHF. The CDR3 DNA, read in part, is TGTGCCAGCAGTTACGAAGGTCTTAATCAGCCC.

With regard to this clone: The read comes to an end 3 residues before the CDR3 does, leaving the germline J gene to fill in the end. The V gene is TRBV18, the J gene TRBJ2-3, with 9 bases matching TRBD1. With 3 bases clipped from V and 5 bases from J, the junction kept 3 bases outside the gene matches. The CDR3 extends over 14 amino acids. Germline values: CDR1 KGHSH, CDR2 LQKENI. Incomplete CDR3 DNA: TGTGCCAGCTCACCGGGACAGGGACAAGATACG. Amino acids: CASSPGQGQDT. The CDR3 in its entirety is CASSPGQGQDTQYF.

With respect to this clone: Read data end 3 residues before the CDR3 end; the end is taken from the germline J gene. The rearrangement uses TRBV2 and TRBJ2-1; the match to TRBD2 covers 8 bases. The CDR3 is 16 residues long. Looked up from germline, CDR1 is SNHLY and CDR2 is FYNNEI. Trimming at V came to 0 bases and at J to 5 bases, leaving 6 bases not matched to a gene. The CDR3: CASSEAGTSTNNEQFF. The sequenced CDR3 bases are TGTGCCAGCAGTGAAGCCGGGACTAGTACGAACAATGAG.

With respect to this clone: Coverage ceases 3 residues before the CDR3 finishes, and the germline J gene fills in the end. The V gene is TRBV5-1, the J gene TRBJ2-7; 11 nucleotides match TRBD2. Germline V gives CDR1 SGHRS, CDR2 YFSETQ. The CDR3 extends over 16 amino acids. V lost 3 bases, J lost 3 bases, and 8 bases stayed unmatched. The CDR3 loop reads CASSSTVSGGVYEQYF. The DNA read from the CDR3 is TGCGCCAGCAGCTCCACCGTTAGCGGGGGGGTCTACGAG.

On this clone itself: The read terminates 3 residues before the CDR3 end, so the remaining end is supplied by the germline J gene. The genes are TRBV10-3 and TRBJ2-7; the D is unclear. Germline loops: CDR1 ENHRY, CDR2 SYGVKD. CDR3 size: 14 residues. The V end lost 6 bases, the J end lost 1 base, and 13 bases lay between the germline ends. The sequenced part of the CDR3 DNA is TGTGCCATCAGGTCTATGGCGGCTTCCTACGAG. Encoded protein: CAIRSMAASYE. The complete CDR3 reads CAIRSMAASYEQYF.

Turning to this clone: The read ends 3 residues before the CDR3 terminus; that terminus is restored from the germline J gene. This chain joins TRBV7-3 and TRBJ1-2; D unclear. The germline V and J ends were trimmed by 10 bases and 1 base, with 13 bases remaining between them. The CDR3 consists of 13 residues. Germline V gene lookup returns CDR1 SGHTA and CDR2 FQGTGA. The CDR3 here is CATRGYLNYGYTF. The CDR3 bases that were read are TGTGCCACCCGAGGGTACCTTAACTATGGC.

Concerning this clone: Read coverage stops 3 residues before the CDR3 terminus; the germline J gene supplies the remainder. The chain uses TRBV29-1 and TRBJ2-3; D unclear. The CDR3 sequence is 14 residues long. Germline CDR1 SQVTM, CDR2 ANQGSEA. CDR3 sequence reads: CSVDLLEMKETQYF. The CDR3 bases that were read are TGCAGCGTTGATCTTCTAGAGATGAAAGAGACG.

Turning to this clone: The missing CDR3 end, 3 residues past where the read stops, is filled in from the germline J gene. The chain joins TRBV28 to TRBJ2-1, with 10 bases lining up with TRBD2. Germline CDR1 and CDR2: MDHEN and SYDVKM. V was clipped by 4 bases and J by 5 bases; unmatched bases: 5. This CDR3 comprises 15 residues. Partial CDR3 DNA: TGTGCCAGCAGTTCTATAGCGGGGGGAAACAATGAG. Its translation: CASSSIAGGNNE. The entire CDR3 is CASSSIAGGNNEQFF.

A note on this clone: Read sequence stops 3 residues before the CDR3 end, and the germline J gene provides the missing end. The chain is built from TRBV19 and TRBJ1-1, with a tentative D call TRBD1 (5 bases). The germline V gene encodes CDR1 LNHDA and CDR2 SQIVND (reference sequence). V was trimmed by 5 bases and J by 0 bases, leaving 7 bases between them. There are 13 residues in the CDR3. CDR3 sequence reads: CASSAGLNTEAFF. The sequenced part of the CDR3 DNA is TGTGCCAGTAGTGCAGGGTTGAACACTGAA.

Concerning this clone itself: Read coverage stops 3 residues before the CDR3 terminus; the germline J gene supplies the remainder. This sequence joins TRBV2 and TRBJ2-5, with TRBD1 matching 10 bases. Germline assignment: CDR1 SNHLY and CDR2 FYNNEI. The CDR3 consists of 18 residues. V lost 2 bases, J lost 5 bases, and 14 bases stayed unmatched. The covered CDR3 bases are TGTGCCAGCAGTGAATCTGTTGTCCGACAGGGGGCGTGGGAGACC. Encoded protein: CASSESVVRQGAWET. The complete CDR3 protein is CASSESVVRQGAWETQYF.

Concerning this clone: The read terminates 3 residues ahead of where the CDR3 ends, so the germline J gene completes it. The chain has TRBV19 and TRBJ1-2, with D hard to call. The CDR3 sequence is 11 residues long. Germline CDR1 LNHDA, CDR2 SQIVND (reference sequence). The chain's CDR3 is CATSTYYDYTF. The part of the CDR3 DNA that was read is TGTGCCACTTCGACGTACTACGAC.

A note on this clone: The CDR3 is cut off 3 residues early in the read; its end comes from the germline J gene. This chain joins TRBV18 and TRBJ2-2; D not certain. The V gene's germline CDR1 is KGHSH and CDR2 LQKENI. The CDR3 extends over 12 amino acids. The sequenced part of the CDR3 DNA is TGTGCCAGCTCACCATACGGTGAAAAG. Its translation: CASSPYGEK. In full, the CDR3 is CASSPYGEKLFF.

Concerning this clone itself: Read sequence stops 3 residues before the CDR3 end, and the germline J gene provides the missing end. The chain couples TRBV19 to TRBJ2-5; 12 nucleotides match TRBD2. J lost 1 base, V lost 1 base, and 1 base had no gene match. From germline, CDR1 is LNHDA and CDR2 SQIVND (reference sequence). This CDR3 has 16 residues. Here the CDR3 reads CASSIGLAGAQETQYF. The CDR3 DNA, read in part, is TGTGCCAGTAGTATAGGACTAGCGGGAGCCCAAGAGACC.

In regard to this clone: The read stops 3 residues short of the end of the CDR3; the missing end is completed from the germline J gene. V and J are TRBV7-9 and TRBJ1-2; 7 bases line up with TRBD1. The CDR3 covers 15 residues. Looked up from germline, CDR1 is SEHNR and CDR2 is FQNEAQ (reference sequence). This CDR3 reads CASTPRDSKAYDYTF. Incomplete CDR3 DNA: TGTGCCAGCACGCCTCGGGACAGCAAGGCCTACGAC.

As for this clone: Read data end 3 residues before the CDR3 end; the end is taken from the germline J gene. The chain combines TRBV4-2 with TRBJ1-4, with TRBD1 as a possible D gene (5 bases). CDR1 is LGHNA, CDR2 YNFKEQ, per germline. With 8 bases removed from V and 8 bases from J, the gap between germline ends came to 15 bases. This CDR3 spans 13 amino acids. This CDR3 reads CASRGTAREKLFF. Partial CDR3 DNA: TGTGCCAGCCGCGGGACTGCACGGGAAAAA.

Notes on this clone: The read halts 3 residues ahead of the CDR3 end, with the missing end drawn from the germline J gene. The gene calls are TRBV4-1 and TRBJ1-1; TRBD1 might be the D (5 bases). CDR3 size: 12 residues. Germline V gene lookup returns CDR1 MGHRA and CDR2 YSYEKL. The CDR3 region is CASSQVQGAAFF. The covered CDR3 bases are TGCGCCAGCAGCCAAGTTCAGGGCGCG.

About this clone itself: The CDR3 extends 3 residues past the end of the read, so its final part is completed from the germline J gene. The V gene is TRBV7-8, the J gene TRBJ2-4, with a weak D call TRBD1 (6 bases). This CDR3 contains 13 residues. CDR1 and CDR2 (germline): SGHVS, FQNEAQ. The covered CDR3 bases are TGTGCCAGCAGCGCGCTACAAGGGGGTGGT. Translation gives CASSALQGGG. The complete CDR3 protein is CASSALQGGGQYF.

As for this clone: The CDR3 end falls 3 residues outside the read, so it is completed with the germline J gene. The gene calls are TRBV5-1 and TRBJ2-3; D unresolved. Germline-derived CDR1 and CDR2 are SGHRS and YFSETQ. The CDR3 length is 12 residues. The sequenced part of the CDR3 DNA is TGCGCCAGCAGCTTGGAAAGGGCAACG. It is translated as CASSLERAT. The full CDR3 protein reads CASSLERATQYF.